This T cell receptor beta chain is drawn from a study of blood T cell repertoires in COVID-19. Study summary: Samples taken during acute and convalescent COVID-19 were collected in the United States, Italy and Spain.

The repertoire was sequenced with immunoSEQ multiplex PCR; TCRdb's copy has only in-frame clones and lacks some. The sample records around 190,000 clones, approximately 91% being singletons. This clone was counted only a few times. The sample holds other DNA sequences that translate to the same CDR3. V lost 2 bases and J lost 0, with 6 bases in between. This CDR3 is 14 amino acids long. Germline V lookup: CDR1 SGHDT, CDR2 YYEEEE. Sequencing was carried out using peripheral blood. The clonotype comes from a man in his forties or fifties with COVID-19, enrolled during active disease. This sequence joins TRBV5-6 and TRBJ1-5; D is unresolved. Here the CDR3 reads CASSLLASNQPQHF. CDR3 nucleotides: TGTGCCAGCAGCTTATTGGCTAGCAATCAGCCCCAGCATTTT. The full variable domain, with the rest looked up from reference TRBV5-6 and TRBJ1-5, is DAGVTQSPTHLIKTRGQQVTLRCSPKSGHDTVSWYQQALGQGPQFIFQYYEEEERQRGNFPDRFSGHQFPNYSSELNVNALLLGDSALYLCASSLLASNQPQHFGDGTRLSIL.